This TCR beta chain was identified during a study of shared clonotypes between healthy human individuals (dated by TCRdb to the early 2020s). Study-wide context: Three men and two women, aged 18 to 49 years, made up the cohort. Each donor's leukapheresis produced roughly between about 0.85 and 10 billion PBMCs. To increase sequencing depth and limit assay-specific biases, different laboratories used diverse techniques to prepare libraries and sequence TCR repertoires. To estimate repertoire size and how much clonotypes are shared between individuals, the study performed deep sequencing of blood TCR repertoires from roughly five healthy adults. For each donor, CD4 naive and CD4 memory were each given three plates, CD8 naive was given two plates, and CD8 memory was given one plate. Beyond this particular receptor, the publication reports: Higher generation probabilities were observed for clonotypes shared by all four sorted-subset donors than for non-shared clonotypes. Larger estimated clonotype richness was generally found for naive subsets than for memory subsets. Based on pairwise subsampling, the degree of clonotype sharing among donors was expected to be affected by sequencing depth. Incomplete sequencing was indicated by rarefaction of sorted-subset datasets, despite the large sequencing depth. The genetic and exposure-history diversity represented was limited by the small number of donors. Across four donors, around 5.4% of naive CD4, approximately 3.6% of naive CD8, about 2.3% of memory CD4, and over 0.35% of memory CD8 clonotypes were shared. Sampling was restricted to blood, and TCR repertoires in tissue are likely to differ from TCR repertoires in blood.

On this clone itself: What this receptor recognizes is not known. No clone much larger than this one lies a single base away; base qualities are absent.

CD8 naive samples consisted of CD45RO-negative cells that were positively selected for CCR7, yielding a CD45RA+CCR7+ population without TemRA cells. The donors were healthy, HIV-negative adults with no recently reported acute infections or vaccinations. Every donor was a Caucasian adult residing in Nashville, Tennessee, USA. Blood was collected by leukapheresis, and PBMCs were isolated by Ficoll-Histopaque density gradient centrifugation and then cryopreserved in liquid nitrogen vapor phase. Purity and quantity of every magnetically sorted T cell population were checked by analytical flow cytometry. Each sorted fraction had its genomic DNA isolated and then quantified by UV absorbance on a Nanodrop 2000c. Using the deep immunoSEQ assay, TCR CDR3 regions were amplified from genomic DNA by multiplex PCR. Extracted genomic DNA from each cell subset was spread evenly across all wells of several immunoSEQ 96-well plates, with each plate serving as a replicate. For sorted subsets, about 0.2 ug genomic DNA, equal to 25,000 to 35,000 T cell genomes, was loaded into each replicate PCR. The purified libraries were quantified using a Qubit 3.0 fluorometer, sized with a Bioanalyzer 2100, and then quantified again using the KAPA Library Quantification kit. A separate single-read 150-cycle Illumina NextSeq 550 flow cell was used to sequence each immunoSEQ 96-well plate. As for the authors' bioinformatics: Because only junctional sequences without quality scores were contained in the immunoSEQ output, filtering matching that applied to full-length reads could not be performed. Sequences were annotated with PyIR, a Python wrapper for IgBLAST v1.9, using IMGT germline references to assign V/J genes and CDR3. Any read was removed if the V/J assignment was weak (E-value above 1e-6), the CDR3 was missing, or the read contained stop codons, out-of-frame junctions, or ambiguous translated residues. V3J clonotypes were defined by identical inferred V gene, J gene, and CDR3 amino acid sequence. Percentage overlap between repertoires was calculated by dividing the number of shared unique clonotypes by the size of the smaller repertoire. RTK rarefaction, the Chao1 estimator, and Recon v2.1 estimates of unobserved clonotypes were used to assess repertoire richness. Generation probabilities were computed with OLGA for all TCRbeta clonotypes obtained by the gDNA method from several donors. TCRdb limited this immuneACCESS table to in-frame rearrangements with V and J called. A share of clones is missing; checked studies link under half to unresolved V genes, and the rest is unexplained. The D gene and trimming were derived from the DNA, and the V and J assignments and clone size from that table. Here the sample has just over 2,000,000 clones; about 95% occur a single time. The top ten clonotypes cover 0.9% to 1.4% of the sample.

Reading from cysteine to phenylalanine, the CDR3 counts 15 amino acids. Only the CDR3 region is kept as DNA, spanning 45 bases read in frame from base 1. The germline V gene supplies CDR1 SGHAT and CDR2 FQNNGV. Trimming at the junction amounts to 2 bases on V and 6 bases on J, and the germline ends lie 16 bases apart. This TCR came from a man aged 18 to 35 in good health. The receptor chain draws on TRBV11-2 and TRBJ1-1, with the D segment identity uncertain. The sequencing sample was made of naive CD8+ T cells sorted from blood. The cell subset or site label for this specimen denotes: CD45RA+CCR7+. At the DNA level, the sequence is TGTGCCAGCAGCTTAAGACTGGACGGCGGTGCTGAAGCTTTCTTT. Its translation is CASSLRLDGGAEAFF.